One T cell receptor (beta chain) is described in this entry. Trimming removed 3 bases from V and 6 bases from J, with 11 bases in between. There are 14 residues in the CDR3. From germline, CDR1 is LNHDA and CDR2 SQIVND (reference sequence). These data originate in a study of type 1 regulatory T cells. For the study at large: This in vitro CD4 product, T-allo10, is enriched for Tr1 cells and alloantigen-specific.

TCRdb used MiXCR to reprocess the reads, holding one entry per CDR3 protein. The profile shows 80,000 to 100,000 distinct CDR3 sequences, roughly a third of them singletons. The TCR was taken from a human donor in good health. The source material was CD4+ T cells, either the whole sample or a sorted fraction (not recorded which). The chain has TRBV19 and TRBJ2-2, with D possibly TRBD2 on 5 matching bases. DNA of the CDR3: TGTGCCAGTAGTATGAGGGATCTGGCCGGGGAGCTGTTTTTT. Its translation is CASSMRDLAGELFF.